The 4 T cell receptor beta chains presented below share a single source sample, sequenced in a study of cytomegalovirus exposure and HLA in healthy donors. The PCR was carried out with 60 Vbeta primers and 13 Jbeta primers. The table came from immunoSEQ multiplex PCR; TCRdb's copy has only in-frame clones and leaves some out. The sample lists 110,000 to 150,000 clones, over 60% occurring once. Sequencing used PBMCs. The receptors stem from a male donor in good health and CMV-seropositive.

The chain uses TRBV27 and TRBJ2-7, with a tentative D call TRBD1 (5 bases). Germline V lookup: CDR1 MNHEY, CDR2 SMNVEV (reference sequence). The CDR3 covers 13 residues. V shed 6 bases and J shed 0 bases, with 9 bases lying between them. Written as DNA, the CDR3 is TGTGCCAGCAGCACAGGTAGCTCCTACGAGCAGTACTTC. It yields the protein CASSTGSSYEQYF.

The V call is TRBV19, the J call TRBJ2-1, with 13 bases aligning to TRBD2. With 5 bases clipped from V and 5 bases from J, the junction kept 21 bases outside the gene matches. Germline V gives CDR1 LNHDA, CDR2 SQIVND (reference sequence). The CDR3 is 21 amino acids. The CDR3 DNA follows: TGTGCCAGTAGTCACCAATCTGACAGGCGAATCGGGACTAGCGGGGACAATGAGCAGTTCTTC. This translates into CASSHQSDRRIGTSGDNEQFF.

The genes are TRBV5-1 and TRBJ2-5, with TRBD1 matching over 10 bases. CDR1 is SGHRS, CDR2 YFSETQ, per germline. J lost 5 bases, V lost 4 bases, and 8 bases had no gene match. The CDR3 loop spans 15 amino acids. The CDR3 coding sequence is TGCGCCAGCAGCAGCTTGACAGGGGGCCCGGAGACCCAGTACTTC. Its protein is CASSSLTGGPETQYF.

This chain connects TRBV5-8 to TRBJ2-2, with 8 positions matching TRBD1. The length of the CDR3 is 15 residues. Germline lookup yields CDR1 SGHTS and CDR2 YDEGEE. After removal of 4 bases from V and 3 bases from J, the junction contained 5 bases not matched to a gene. CDR3 amino acids: CASSAGQGHTGELFF. DNA for the CDR3: TGTGCCAGCAGCGCTGGACAGGGTCACACCGGGGAGCTGTTTTTT.